This entry concerns a single TCR beta chain. The antigen is not known. These data are taken from a study of post-analysis software for immune sequencing data. Study conclusions and caveats: Relative to controls, patients had 4 or 5 TRBV segments at higher frequency, with TRBV5-6, TRBV5-1 and TRBV20-1 among these.

CDR3 length equals 14 residues. V gave up 6 bases and J gave up 8 bases, with 20 bases separating them. CDR1 is SQVTM, CDR2 ANQGSEA, per germline. The library was made from cDNA and included unique molecular identifiers. There were roughly 0.95 to 11 million T cells, and 450,000 to 550,000 cDNA molecules came from them. TCRdb itself ran the PCR reads through MiXCR, one entry per CDR3 protein. The sample shows hundreds of thousands of distinct CDR3 sequences, under 55% of them seen only once. The material sequenced was blood. The chain recombines TRBV29-1 with TRBJ2-1; D gene ambiguous. This TCR derives from a girl between 5 and 17 years old with multiple sclerosis. In nucleotides, the CDR3 is TGCAGCGTGGACCGTCGAGGAACGGAGCATGAGCAGTTCTTC. Amino acids: CSVDRRGTEHEQFF.